A single sample is the source of the 2 T cell receptor beta chains below, sequenced in a study of T-cell reconstitution after alpha-beta-depleted transplantation in children. Researchers prepared the TCRbeta library using unique molecular identifiers, the study reports. TCRdb used MiXCR to reprocess the PCR reads, holding one entry per CDR3 protein. The profile shows some 600,000 distinct CDR3 sequences, under 15% of them singletons. The source was PBMCs, mostly from graft donor cells, collected 360 days after TCRalphabeta/CD19-depleted stem cell transplant. Receptors originate from a male patient younger than 18 who had a stem cell transplant for acute myeloid leukemia, so the T cells may come from the graft donor.

This clonotype was detected many times. The chain employs TRBV12-3 or TRBV12-4 and TRBJ2-3; 7 positions agree with TRBD1. Losses at the gene ends were 8 bases for V and 3 bases for J; bases not matched to a gene: 5. The CDR3 has 13 residues. For the CDR3, the DNA is TGTGCCAGCCGACAGGGAGCAACAGATACGCAGTATTTT. As protein: CASRQGATDTQYF.

The chain combines TRBV5-1 with TRBJ2-2, with 8 bases that match TRBD2. Germline V gene data show CDR1 as SGHRS and CDR2 as YFSETQ. This CDR3 is 15 amino acids long. Trimming cost V 5 bases and J 4 bases; bases outside gene matches: 7. This chain's CDR3 is CASSGSGKATGELFF. The DNA for the CDR3 is TGCGCCAGCAGTGGTAGCGGGAAGGCCACCGGGGAGCTGTTTTTT.